The clone carrying this TCR beta chain was seen only once. Its antigen remains unknown. This record comes from a study of regulatory T cells in long-lasting Graves disease. Study background: A definition of persistent Graves' disease required over 5 years of antithyroid drugs plus positive TSH receptor antibodies. Study results and limitations: Comparison showed that persistent patients shared more public clonotypes (about 3,000) than new patients (around 1,000). When disease was persistent, TRBV28, TRBJ1-2 and TRBJ2-5 were the favored segments.

Regarding time point: persistent/refractory GD, antithyroid drugs over 5 years with positive TRAb. PBMCs provided the RNA from which the TCR library was made. The patient group derived from an endocrinology department in Xi'an, China. Construction of the TCR beta libraries employed iRepertoire HTBI primers in conjunction with Arm-PCR of CDR3 regions. TCRdb redid the calling of the multiplex PCR reads with MiXCR, one entry per CDR3 protein. The sample holds roughly 400,000 distinct CDR3 sequences, over 20% seen once. Unmatched junction bases numbered 8, after V lost 3 bases and J lost 0 bases. The CDR3 contains 18 residues. Germline V lookup: CDR1 KGHSH, CDR2 LQKENI.

The sequence came from a female donor with Graves disease. The sample here was peripheral blood mononuclear cells (PBMCs), taken when the disease was refractory, from a patient treated with antithyroid drugs. The J gene is TRBJ1-6, the V gene TRBV18, with TRBD1 identical over 7 bases. Here the CDR3 reads CASSPSDRASSYNSPLHF. The CDR3 DNA is TGTGCCAGCTCACCGAGCGACAGGGCAAGCTCCTATAATTCACCCCTCCACTTT.